The 17 T cell receptor beta chains presented below share a single source sample, sequenced in a study of regulatory T cells. Broader study findings: Hydrophobic residues at CDR3 positions 6 and 7 were enriched in conventional CD4+ T cells of CD3G-deficient patients.

The primer mix had 52 TRBV and 13 TRBJ primers. Repertoires were generated with immunoSEQ multiplex PCR, while TCRdb's copy carries only in-frame clones and drops some. The sample shows about 35,000 clones, approximately 91% of them seen only once. No antigen has been identified for these receptors. Sequenced sample: conventional CD4+ T cells sorted from blood. The receptors here all came from a person aged 18 to 35 with CD3G deficiency.

V gene TRBV19 combines with J gene TRBJ2-7; a weak D match, TRBD2 (6 bases). V lost 10 bases to trimming and J lost 5 bases, with 15 bases between them. The germline V gene has CDR1 LNHDA and CDR2 SQIVND (reference sequence). This CDR3 has 12 amino acids. CDR3 bases: TGTGCCACCCGGGGTCCGGGGGACGAGCAGTACTTC. It yields the protein CATRGPGDEQYF.

The chain uses TRBV7-9 and TRBJ2-3; D unresolved. V was pared by 2 bases and J by 3 bases, with 9 bases between. Looked up from germline, CDR1 is SEHNR and CDR2 is FQNEAQ (reference sequence). The CDR3 extends over 14 amino acids. In DNA form, the CDR3 reads TGTGCCAGCAGCTTAACCCACTCAACAGATACGCAGTATTTT. Its translation: CASSLTHSTDTQYF.

The chain is built from TRBV7-9 and TRBJ2-7; TRBD2 might be the D (6 bases). The CDR3 is 15 amino acids. Germline CDR1 reads SEHNR; CDR2 reads FQNEAQ (reference sequence). Trimming cost V 4 bases and J 5 bases, with 18 bases left between them. The CDR3 nucleotides are TGTGCCAGCAGCTCGGCGGGGCCCTCGGGGGACGAGCAGTACTTC. It codes for CASSSAGPSGDEQYF.

The CDR3 DNA follows: TGTGCCAGCAGTTTCTCCGGGACTAGCGGCTACTACGAGCAGTACTTC. Translating it yields CASSFSGTSGYYEQYF. V gene TRBV28 combines with J gene TRBJ2-7, with 11 bases aligning to TRBD2. The trim removed 3 bases at V and 3 bases at J, leaving 7 bases unmatched. This CDR3 comprises 16 residues. The germline gives CDR1 MDHEN, CDR2 SYDVKM.

The gene calls are TRBV28 and TRBJ2-1; tentatively, D is TRBD2 (5 bases). Germline CDR1 and CDR2: MDHEN and SYDVKM. The CDR3 is made up of 16 amino acids. V shed 4 bases and J shed 7 bases, with 20 bases lying between them. The CDR3 nucleotides are TGTGCCAGCAGTTCCCCTCGGAGGCCAAAAGGGAATGAGCAGTTCTTC. It codes for CASSSPRRPKGNEQFF.

This sequence joins TRBV19 and TRBJ2-1; 11 nucleotides align to TRBD1. Germline V gene data show CDR1 as LNHDA and CDR2 as SQIVND (reference sequence). V lost 8 bases, J lost 9 bases, and 12 bases stayed unmatched. The CDR3 has 15 amino acids. The CDR3 loop is CASHPGQGVLGEQFF. As DNA, the CDR3 is TGTGCCAGTCATCCGGGACAGGGGGTATTAGGTGAGCAGTTCTTC.

This clone was counted a single time. The rearrangement uses TRBV19 and TRBJ2-6; D is unclear. With 9 bases removed from V and 3 bases from J, the gap between germline ends came to 9 bases. CDR3 length: 13 residues. Germline CDR1 is LNHDA and CDR2 is SQIVND (reference sequence). CDR3 loop: CASGSVGANVLTF. The CDR3 DNA is TGTGCCAGCGGGTCTGTTGGGGCCAACGTCCTGACTTTC.

CDR3 DNA: TGTGCCAGCAGCCTCCGGGACAGGGAAACTAGAACTGAAGCTTTCTTT. The encoded protein is CASSLRDRETRTEAFF. The gene calls are TRBV7-2 and TRBJ1-1, with 9 bases matching TRBD1. This CDR3 comprises 16 residues. The J segment lost 5 bases and the V segment lost 5 bases, leaving 12 bases of the junction unmatched. Germline V gene lookup returns CDR1 SGHTA and CDR2 FQGNSA. The variable domain in full, completed from reference TRBV7-2 and TRBJ1-1, reads GAGVSQSPSNKVTEKGKDVELRCDPISGHTALYWYRQSLGQGLEFLIYFQGNSAPDKSGLPSDRFSAERTGGSVSTLTIQRTQQEDSAVYLCASSLRDRETRTEAFFGQGTRLTVV.

V gene TRBV6-1 combines with J gene TRBJ2-7; D perhaps matches TRBD2 (5 bases). Germline-derived CDR1 and CDR2 are MNHNS and SASEGT. CDR3 length equals 15 residues. V lost 5 bases and J 2 bases, leaving 16 bases between the germline ends. CDR3 residues: CASSRTGLGAYEQYF. In DNA, the CDR3 is TGTGCCAGCAGTAGGACCGGCCTCGGGGCCTACGAGCAGTACTTC.

The J gene is TRBJ2-7, the V gene TRBV28; D remains ambiguous. This CDR3 spans 13 amino acids. V was shortened by 1 base and J by 6 bases, with 10 bases between the two germline ends. Germline CDR1 MDHEN, CDR2 SYDVKM. CDR3 coding DNA: TGTGCCAGCAGTTTATCGCGTCCACCCGAGCAGTACTTC. Translated, it gives CASSLSRPPEQYF.

This sequence joins TRBV7-9 and TRBJ2-3; TRBD2 matches 8 bases. With 5 bases clipped from V and 1 base from J, the junction kept 8 bases outside the gene matches. From germline, CDR1 is SEHNR and CDR2 FQNEAQ (reference sequence). The CDR3 runs to 16 residues. The CDR3 sequence: CASSGGLEGGTDTQYF. The DNA of the CDR3 is TGTGCCAGCAGCGGGGGACTAGAAGGCGGCACAGATACGCAGTATTTT.

The chain couples TRBV2 to TRBJ2-2; 10 bases fit TRBD2. V lost 6 bases to trimming and J lost 3 bases; unmatched junction nucleotides: 7. Germline assignment: CDR1 SNHLY and CDR2 FYNNEI. The CDR3 covers 16 residues. CDR3 amino acids: CASSPSGGFDTGELFF. Written as DNA, the CDR3 is TGTGCCAGCAGCCCTAGCGGGGGTTTCGACACCGGGGAGCTGTTTTTT.

The CDR3 here is CASSSRTSGKIDTQYF. CDR3 nucleotides: TGTGCCAGCAGTTCCAGGACTAGCGGGAAAATAGATACGCAGTATTTT. The chain carries TRBV6-5 and TRBJ2-3; 12 bases are a match to TRBD2. From germline, CDR1 is MNHEY and CDR2 SVGAGI. The CDR3 loop spans 16 amino acids. V trimming: 4 bases; J trimming: 5 bases; junction bases outside the gene matches: 7.

The genes are TRBV18 and TRBJ1-4; TRBD1 agrees at 9 bases. CDR3 length: 15 amino acids. J gave up 3 bases and V 4 bases, and 3 bases lay outside the gene matches. Germline lookup yields CDR1 KGHSH and CDR2 LQKENI. The CDR3 reads CASSRGQGSNEKLFF. CDR3 in DNA: TGTGCCAGCTCACGCGGACAGGGGTCTAATGAAAAACTGTTTTTT.

This clone was picked up a small number of times. V is TRBV10-3 and J is TRBJ2-7; D might be TRBD2 (5 bases). The germline V gene encodes CDR1 ENHRY and CDR2 SYGVKD. The CDR3 spans 14 residues. Between the trimmed V and J ends, which lost 5 bases and 0 bases, there was a span of 11 bases. The DNA for the CDR3 is TGTGCCATCAGTCCGGGAATCAACTCCTACGAGCAGTACTTC. Translated: CAISPGINSYEQYF.

The rearrangement uses TRBV6-6 and TRBJ1-4; tentatively, D is TRBD1 (5 bases). The CDR3 has 13 amino acids. V was trimmed by 7 bases and J by 8 bases, leaving 14 bases between them. Germline V gives CDR1 MNHNY, CDR2 SVGAGI (reference sequence). The CDR3 DNA follows: TGTGCCAGCACAATGCAGGGCGGCGAAAAACTGTTTTTT. Its protein is CASTMQGGEKLFF.

This chain links TRBV7-8 with TRBJ1-5; D gene unclear. V dropped 1 base and J dropped 6 bases, with 7 bases sitting between them. The CDR3 has 13 amino acids. In germline, CDR1 is SGHVS, CDR2 FQNEAQ. The CDR3 loop reads CASSLGPGQPQHF. Written as DNA, the CDR3 is TGTGCCAGCAGCTTAGGTCCGGGTCAGCCCCAGCATTTT.